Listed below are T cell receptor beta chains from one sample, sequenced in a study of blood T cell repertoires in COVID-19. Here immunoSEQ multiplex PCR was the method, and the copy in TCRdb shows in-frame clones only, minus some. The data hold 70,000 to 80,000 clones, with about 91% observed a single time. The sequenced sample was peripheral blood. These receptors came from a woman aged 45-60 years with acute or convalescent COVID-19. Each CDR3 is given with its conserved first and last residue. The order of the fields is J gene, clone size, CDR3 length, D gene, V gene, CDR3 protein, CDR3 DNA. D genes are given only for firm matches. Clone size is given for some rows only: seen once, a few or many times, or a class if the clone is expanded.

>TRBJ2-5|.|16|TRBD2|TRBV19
CASSIDVAGSWETQYF
TGTGCCAGTAGTATAGACGTAGCGGGAAGCTGGGAGACCCAGTACTTC
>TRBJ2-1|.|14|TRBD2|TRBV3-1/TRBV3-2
CASSQDTGGGEQFF
TGTGCCAGCAGCCAAGATACGGGGGGTGGCGAGCAGTTCTTC
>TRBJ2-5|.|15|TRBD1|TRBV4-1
CASSQLTGWGETQYF
TGCGCCAGCAGCCAACTGACAGGGTGGGGGGAGACCCAGTACTTC
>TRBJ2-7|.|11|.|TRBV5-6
CASSLVEEQYF
TGTGCCAGCAGCTTGGTCGAGGAGCAGTACTTC
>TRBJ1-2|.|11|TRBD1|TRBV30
CALDRVGGYTF
TGTGCCTTGGACAGGGTGGGAGGCTACACCTTC
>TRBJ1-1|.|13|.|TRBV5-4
CASSGAVNTEAFF
TGTGCCAGCAGCGGAGCAGTGAACACTGAAGCTTTCTTT
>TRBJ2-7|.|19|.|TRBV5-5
CASRSRRTGVSGRLDEQYF
TGTGCCAGCAGATCGCGTCGGACAGGGGTTAGCGGGAGACTGGACGAGCAGTACTTC
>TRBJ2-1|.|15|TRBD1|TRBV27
CASSFRGLSYNEQFF
TGTGCCAGCAGTTTCAGGGGGCTATCCTACAATGAGCAGTTCTTC
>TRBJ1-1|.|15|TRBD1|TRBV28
CASRPPGGLNTEAFF
TGTGCCAGCAGACCCCCAGGGGGCTTGAACACTGAAGCTTTCTTT
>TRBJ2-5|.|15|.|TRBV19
CASRSGTLKAETQYF
TGTGCCAGTAGATCCGGGACTCTGAAGGCGGAGACCCAGTACTTC
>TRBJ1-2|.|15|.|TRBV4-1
CASSQEARGNYGYTF
TGCGCCAGCAGCCAAGAGGCCAGGGGCAACTATGGCTACACCTTC
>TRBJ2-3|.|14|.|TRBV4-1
CASSQSGDGDTQYF
TGCGCCAGCAGCCAGTCCGGGGATGGAGATACGCAGTATTTT
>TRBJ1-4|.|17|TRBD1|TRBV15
CATSRETLTGGGKKLFF
TGTGCCACCAGCAGAGAGACTTTGACAGGGGGTGGGAAAAAACTGTTTTTT
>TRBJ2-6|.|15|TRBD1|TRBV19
CASRTGDSGANVLTF
TGTGCCAGTAGGACAGGGGACTCTGGGGCCAACGTCCTGACTTTC
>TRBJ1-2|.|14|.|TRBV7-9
CASSMMTSNYGYTF
TGTGCCAGCAGCATGATGACATCGAACTATGGCTACACCTTC
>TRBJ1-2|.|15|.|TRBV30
CAWMGPTLQGYGYTF
TGTGCCTGGATGGGCCCCACTCTTCAGGGCTATGGCTACACCTTC
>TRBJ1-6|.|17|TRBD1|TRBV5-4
CASSSQHGTDYNSPLHF
TGTGCCAGCAGCTCTCAACACGGGACAGACTATAATTCACCCCTCCACTTT
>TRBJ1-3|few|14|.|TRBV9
CASSPGITGNTIYF
TGTGCCAGCAGCCCAGGAATCACCGGAAACACCATATATTTT
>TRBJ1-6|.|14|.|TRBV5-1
CASSKDSGMSPLHF
TGCGCCAGCAGCAAAGACTCCGGAATGTCACCCCTCCACTTT
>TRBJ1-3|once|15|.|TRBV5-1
CASSLADYRGNTIYF
TGCGCCAGCAGCTTGGCCGATTACAGGGGAAACACCATATATTTT
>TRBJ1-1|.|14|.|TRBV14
CASSQPGMNTEAFF
TGTGCCAGCAGCCAACCAGGGATGAACACTGAAGCTTTCTTT
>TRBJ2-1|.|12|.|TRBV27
CASSQSSNEQFF
TGTGCCAGCTCCCAGTCGTCCAATGAGCAGTTCTTC
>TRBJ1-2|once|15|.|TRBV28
CASSLRSGYGYGYTF
TGTGCCAGCAGTTTAAGGTCAGGGTACGGCTATGGCTACACCTTC
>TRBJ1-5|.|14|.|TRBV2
CASSVTGLNQPQHF
TGTGCCAGCAGCGTTACAGGCCTCAATCAGCCCCAGCATTTT
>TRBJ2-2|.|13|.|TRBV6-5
CASRKQDYGELFF
TGTGCCAGCAGGAAACAGGATTACGGGGAGCTGTTTTTT
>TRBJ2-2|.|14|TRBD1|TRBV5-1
CASTRTGYDGELFF
TGCGCCAGCACTAGGACAGGGTATGACGGGGAGCTGTTTTTT
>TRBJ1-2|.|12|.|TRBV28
CASSLRGYGYTF
TGTGCCAGCAGTTTACGGGGATATGGCTACACCTTC
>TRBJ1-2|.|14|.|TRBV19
CASRSDRLNYGYTF
TGTGCCAGTAGATCCGACAGACTCAACTATGGCTACACCTTC
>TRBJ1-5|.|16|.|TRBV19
CASSAWGLGGGQPQHF
TGTGCCAGTAGTGCTTGGGGCCTCGGGGGGGGTCAGCCCCAGCATTTT
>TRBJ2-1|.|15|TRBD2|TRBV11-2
CASSLYRGGANEQFF
TGTGCCAGCAGCTTATATCGCGGGGGGGCGAATGAGCAGTTCTTC
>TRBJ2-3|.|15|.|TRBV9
CASSVEGVGTDTQYF
TGTGCCAGCAGCGTGGAAGGGGTTGGCACAGATACGCAGTATTTT
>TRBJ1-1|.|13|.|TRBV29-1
CSTTTSLNTEAFF
TGCAGCACCACGACATCTCTGAACACTGAAGCTTTCTTT
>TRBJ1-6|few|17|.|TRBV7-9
CASSPLWTVAGNSPLHF
TGTGCCAGCAGCCCCCTCTGGACGGTGGCGGGTAATTCACCCCTCCACTTT
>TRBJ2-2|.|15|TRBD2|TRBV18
CASSQGTSRTGELFF
TGTGCCAGCTCACAGGGGACTAGTCGAACCGGGGAGCTGTTTTTT
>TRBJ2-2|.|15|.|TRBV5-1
CASSLTGALTGELFF
TGCGCCAGCAGCTTGACTGGGGCGCTCACCGGGGAGCTGTTTTTT
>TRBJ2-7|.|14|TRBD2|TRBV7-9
CASSFSGRASEQYF
TGTGCCAGCAGTTTTAGCGGGAGGGCCTCCGAGCAGTACTTC
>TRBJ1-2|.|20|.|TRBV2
CASSVDPSRDGAQTKYGYTF
TGTGCCAGCAGTGTTGACCCCTCCCGCGACGGAGCCCAAACCAAATATGGCTACACCTTC
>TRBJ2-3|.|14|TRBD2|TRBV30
CAGGLDGVTDTQYF
TGTGCCGGTGGACTAGATGGGGTTACAGATACGCAGTATTTT
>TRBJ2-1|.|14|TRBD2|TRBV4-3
CASSRLAEYNEQFF
TGCGCCAGCAGCCGCCTAGCGGAGTACAATGAGCAGTTCTTC
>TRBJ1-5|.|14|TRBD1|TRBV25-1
CASSQTGFDQPQHF
TGTGCCAGCAGTCAGACAGGGTTTGATCAGCCCCAGCATTTT
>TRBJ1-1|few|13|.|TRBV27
CASATGVVTEAFF
TGTGCCAGCGCCACGGGGGTGGTGACTGAAGCTTTCTTT
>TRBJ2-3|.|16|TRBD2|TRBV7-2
CASSFQAGRLADTQYF
TGTGCCAGCAGCTTCCAAGCGGGACGTCTCGCAGATACGCAGTATTTT
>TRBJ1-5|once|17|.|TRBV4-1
CASSQRWGGARGQPQHF
TGCGCCAGCAGCCAACGGTGGGGGGGCGCACGGGGTCAGCCCCAGCATTTT
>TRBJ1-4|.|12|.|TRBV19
CASSTLNEKLFF
TGTGCCAGTAGTACTCTTAATGAAAAACTGTTTTTT
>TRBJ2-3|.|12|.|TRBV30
CAWSTGTDTQYF
TGTGCCTGGAGTACCGGGACAGATACGCAGTATTTT
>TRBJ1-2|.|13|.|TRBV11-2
CASSRDANYGYTF
TGTGCCAGCAGCCGGGATGCGAACTATGGCTACACCTTC
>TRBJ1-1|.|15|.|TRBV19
CASSGKVLPGAEAFF
TGTGCCAGTAGTGGGAAAGTTCTTCCCGGGGCTGAAGCTTTCTTT
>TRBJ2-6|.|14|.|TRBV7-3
CASSWGAGANVLTF
TGTGCCAGTTCCTGGGGGGCTGGGGCCAACGTCCTGACTTTC
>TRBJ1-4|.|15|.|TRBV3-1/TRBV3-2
CASRLTSGADEKLFF
TGTGCCAGCAGACTAACCTCAGGGGCCGACGAAAAACTGTTTTTT
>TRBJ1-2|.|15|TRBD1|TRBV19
CASSTPRQGIYGYTF
TGTGCCAGTAGTACACCTAGACAGGGAATCTATGGCTACACCTTC
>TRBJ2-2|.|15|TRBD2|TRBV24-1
CATMGGSGGTGELFF
TGTGCCACCATGGGCGGCAGCGGGGGCACCGGGGAGCTGTTTTTT